This TCR beta chain comes out of a study of cytomegalovirus exposure and HLA in healthy donors. At the level of the study: Among the 300 to 450 genotyped donors, about 81% were placed in the Caucasian-associated ancestry cluster.

The PCR used 60 Vbeta and 13 Jbeta primers. Repertoires were generated with immunoSEQ multiplex PCR, while TCRdb's copy carries only in-frame clones and drops some. The table includes some 110,000 clones, around 65% detected once. Of note for this clone: Its antigen is as yet unknown.

Study outcomes and limitations: Clonal expansion, a later analysis showed, was greater in HLA-associated TCR beta chains than in equally common others.

This TCR was recovered from a man between 18 and 35 years old in good health and CMV-seronegative. Sequencing was done on a sample of PBMCs.

The CDR3 reads CASSFSMGVGEQFF. The CDR3 DNA follows: TGTGCCAGCAGCTTTTCAATGGGAGTGGGTGAGCAGTTCTTC. The J gene is TRBJ2-1, the V gene TRBV11-2, with D maybe TRBD2 (5 bases). The CDR3 is 14 amino acids. Trimming shortened V by 3 bases and J by 9 bases, and 15 bases separated the two germline ends. Per germline, CDR1 SGHAT and CDR2 FQNNGV. Supplemented by reference TRBV11-2 and TRBJ2-1, the full variable domain reads EAGVAQSPRYKIIEKRQSVAFWCNPISGHATLYWYQQILGQGPKLLIQFQNNGVVDDSQLPKDRFSAERLKGVDSTLKIQPAKLEDSAVYLCASSFSMGVGEQFFGPGTRLTVL.